These T cell receptor beta chains were read from a single sample in a study of radiotherapy plus CTLA-4 blockade in lung cancer. Sequenced by immunoSEQ multiplex PCR; TCRdb stores in-frame clones only, minus some. The table includes some 43,000 clones, 75% to 85% detected once. The sample was peripheral blood, taken from a patient treated with radiotherapy plus ipilimumab. These receptors were collected from a human donor with non-small cell lung cancer who had stable disease on radiotherapy plus ipilimumab. Both conserved end residues are part of each CDR3. The order of the fields is clone size, V gene, J gene, CDR3 protein. Expanded clones are given a class, and other clones once, few, many or no size at all.

clone size: .; V gene: TRBV11-2; J gene: TRBJ2-3; CDR3 protein: CASSLDVGGWDTQYF
clone size: .; V gene: TRBV4-1; J gene: TRBJ2-7; CDR3 protein: CASSPQDNSYEQYF
clone size: once; V gene: TRBV27; J gene: TRBJ2-3; CDR3 protein: CASSPGLAGASTDTQYF
clone size: .; V gene: TRBV4-3; J gene: TRBJ2-3; CDR3 protein: CASSQEKFLVPDTQYF
clone size: .; V gene: TRBV6-1; J gene: TRBJ1-1; CDR3 protein: CASNGFGNTEAFF
clone size: .; V gene: TRBV6-5; J gene: TRBJ2-7; CDR3 protein: CASSYQHLYEQYF
clone size: few; V gene: TRBV6-5; J gene: TRBJ1-1; CDR3 protein: CASSRTGEAFF
clone size: .; V gene: TRBV7-3; J gene: TRBJ2-1; CDR3 protein: CASSFDSGRANEQFF
clone size: .; V gene: TRBV28; J gene: TRBJ1-5; CDR3 protein: CASAADSNQPQHF
clone size: .; V gene: TRBV7-9; J gene: TRBJ2-7; CDR3 protein: CASSRPGQGLSYEQYF
clone size: .; V gene: TRBV30; J gene: TRBJ2-7; CDR3 protein: CAWSPLGGNSYEQYF
clone size: few; V gene: TRBV5-4; J gene: TRBJ2-3; CDR3 protein: CASSHWTYTDTQYF
clone size: once; V gene: TRBV9; J gene: TRBJ2-3; CDR3 protein: CASSVGLATSTDTQYF
clone size: .; V gene: TRBV14; J gene: TRBJ2-5; CDR3 protein: CASSQEGALQETQYF
clone size: once; V gene: TRBV27; J gene: TRBJ2-7; CDR3 protein: CASSSEDRYEQYF
clone size: once; V gene: TRBV12-1; J gene: TRBJ2-7; CDR3 protein: CASSFESGLVVGYEQYF
clone size: .; V gene: TRBV5-1; J gene: TRBJ2-5; CDR3 protein: CASSLAPGVETQYF
clone size: .; V gene: TRBV2; J gene: TRBJ1-1; CDR3 protein: CASRTAAAEAFF
clone size: .; V gene: TRBV6-5; J gene: TRBJ2-1; CDR3 protein: CASSSPSGRAHNEQFF
clone size: .; V gene: TRBV7-9; J gene: TRBJ2-3; CDR3 protein: CASSPQADTDTQYF
clone size: .; V gene: TRBV27; J gene: TRBJ2-1; CDR3 protein: CASSLNGGLAGGSSEQFF
clone size: .; V gene: TRBV7-9; J gene: TRBJ2-1; CDR3 protein: CATRWFRGSLDNEQFF
clone size: .; V gene: TRBV6-5; J gene: TRBJ1-1; CDR3 protein: CASTAGGESTEAFF
clone size: .; V gene: TRBV28; J gene: TRBJ1-2; CDR3 protein: CASSPSGQGINYGYTF
clone size: .; V gene: TRBV28; J gene: TRBJ1-1; CDR3 protein: CASSLGARNTEAFF
clone size: .; V gene: TRBV2; J gene: TRBJ1-2; CDR3 protein: CASSAPPGQPTTNYGYTF
clone size: .; V gene: TRBV7-2; J gene: TRBJ2-2; CDR3 protein: CASSFQPGVTTGELFF